This entry lists 16 T cell receptor beta chains sequenced from one sample in a study of blood T cell repertoires in COVID-19. The table came from immunoSEQ multiplex PCR; TCRdb's copy has only in-frame clones and leaves some out. Among fewer than 200,000 clones listed, roughly 87% were seen once. The material sequenced was peripheral blood. Source of these receptors: a man between 60 and 75 years old with active or convalescent COVID-19.

J is TRBJ2-5 and V is TRBV25-1; D unclear. V dropped 6 bases and J dropped 4 bases, with 18 bases sitting between them. Germline values: CDR1 MGHDK, CDR2 SYGVNS. The CDR3 spans 15 residues. Here the CDR3 DNA reads TGTGCCAGCAGCCCTTCTGGAGAGGTGGCAGAGACCCAGTACTTC. Protein sequence: CASSPSGEVAETQYF.

V gene TRBV5-1 combines with J gene TRBJ1-1; no reliable D call. CDR1 and CDR2 (germline): SGHRS, YFSETQ. Between the trimmed V and J ends, which lost 0 bases and 1 base, there was a span of 7 bases. The CDR3 consists of 14 residues. The CDR3 bases are TGCGCCAGCAGCTTGGCCGCGGGGAACACTGAAGCTTTCTTT. This sequence encodes CASSLAAGNTEAFF.

The chain has TRBV5-1 and TRBJ2-1, with 9 nucleotides matching TRBD1. The CDR3 covers 17 residues. The V gene's germline CDR1 is SGHRS and CDR2 YFSETQ. The J segment lost 0 bases and the V segment lost 3 bases, leaving 7 bases of the junction unmatched. DNA for the CDR3: TGCGCCAGCAGCTGGGGGGACAGGGCGAGCTCCTACAATGAGCAGTTCTTC. It encodes CASSWGDRASSYNEQFF.

V is TRBV11-1 and J is TRBJ1-1; D is uncertain. The CDR3 totals 15 residues. The V end was cut by 2 bases, the J end by 0 bases, with 10 bases between. Germline CDR1 and CDR2: SGHAT and FQDESV (reference sequence). CDR3 bases: TGTGCCAGCAGCTTATCAGGAGGTATGAACACTGAAGCTTTCTTT. This gives the protein CASSLSGGMNTEAFF.

The V and J genes are TRBV6-5 and TRBJ2-3, with D tentatively TRBD1 (6 bases). CDR3 length equals 15 residues. Trimming shortened V by 6 bases and J by 3 bases, and 16 bases separated the two germline ends. Germline V gives CDR1 MNHEY, CDR2 SVGAGI. CDR3 in amino acids: CASSPRGPVTDTQYF. The DNA of the CDR3 is TGTGCCAGCAGCCCCAGGGGTCCCGTAACAGATACGCAGTATTTT.

This clone appeared once. The chain links TRBV2 to TRBJ2-1; the match to TRBD2 covers 7 bases. CDR3 length: 15 amino acids. In germline, CDR1 is SNHLY, CDR2 FYNNEI. V shed 7 bases and J 15 bases; nucleotides not matched to a gene: 21. The CDR3 loop reads CASIRIHGGGTAWFF. The DNA of the CDR3 is TGTGCCAGCATCCGAATCCATGGCGGGGGAACCGCATGGTTCTTC.

The chain carries TRBV2 and TRBJ1-1; D unclear. CDR3 size: 19 residues. Trimming left V 5 bases short and J 0 bases short, with 25 bases between. Germline values: CDR1 SNHLY, CDR2 FYNNEI. The chain's CDR3 is CASSPLFWREGSVNTEAFF. The CDR3 coding sequence is TGTGCCAGCAGTCCCCTGTTTTGGAGGGAAGGGTCGGTGAACACTGAAGCTTTCTTT.

This clone showed up just once. The chain couples TRBV18 to TRBJ2-1; the match to TRBD2 covers 8 bases. Germline CDR1 is KGHSH and CDR2 is LQKENI. V shed 3 bases and J 7 bases; nucleotides not matched to a gene: 2. The CDR3 is 13 amino acids. This chain's CDR3 is CASSPGLENEQFF. Written as DNA, the CDR3 is TGTGCCAGCTCACCGGGACTAGAAAATGAGCAGTTCTTC.

The CDR3 reads CASSIGDRGVQPQHF. The CDR3, as DNA: TGTGCCAGTAGTATAGGGGACAGGGGGGTTCAGCCCCAGCATTTT. The genes are TRBV19 and TRBJ1-5; 11 bases are shared with TRBD1. The V gene end was trimmed by 1 base and the J gene end by 6 bases; junction bases not matched to a gene: 2. The V gene's germline CDR1 is LNHDA and CDR2 SQIVND (reference sequence). The CDR3 sequence is 15 residues long. The entire variable domain, with the rest obtained from reference TRBV19 and TRBJ1-5, is as follows: DGGITQSPKYLFRKEGQNVTLSCEQNLNHDAMYWYRQDPGQGLRLIYYSQIVNDFQKGDIAEGYSVSREKKESFPLTVTSAQKNPTAFYLCASSIGDRGVQPQHFGDGTRLSIL.

The J gene is TRBJ1-5, the V gene TRBV6-4, with 7 bases identical to TRBD1. This CDR3 has 14 amino acids. V was pared by 6 bases and J by 1 base, with 3 bases of the junction left unmatched. Per the germline V gene, CDR1 is MRHNA and CDR2 is SNTAGT. CDR3 nucleotides: TGTGCCAGCAGCCGACAGGGAAGCAATCAGCCCCAGCATTTT. Protein sequence: CASSRQGSNQPQHF.

V gene TRBV18 combines with J gene TRBJ2-5; perhaps TRBD1 as D (5 bases). The CDR3 length is 13 residues. Trimming stripped 2 bases from V and 1 base from J, with 5 bases between. Germline assignment: CDR1 KGHSH and CDR2 LQKENI. The CDR3 region is CASSPGAQETQYF. CDR3 sequence (DNA): TGTGCCAGCTCACCAGGGGCCCAAGAGACCCAGTACTTC. The whole variable domain, filled in from reference TRBV18 and TRBJ2-5, reads NAGVMQNPRHLVRRRGQEARLRCSPMKGHSHVYWYRQLPEEGLKFMVYLQKENIIDESGMPKERFSAEFPKEGPSILRIQQVVRGDSAAYFCASSPGAQETQYFGPGTRLLVL.

Regarding this clone: This CDR3 is also generated by other DNA sequences in the sample. The chain uses TRBV29-1 and TRBJ1-2; the match to TRBD1 covers 9 bases. J gave up 2 bases and V 7 bases, and 2 bases lay outside the gene matches. Germline loops: CDR1 SQVTM, CDR2 ANQGSEA. This CDR3 has 12 amino acids. This chain's CDR3 is CSAGTGNYGYTF. The CDR3 DNA sequence: TGCAGCGCTGGGACAGGGAACTATGGCTACACCTTC.

V usage is TRBV2 and J usage is TRBJ2-3; 7 bases line up with TRBD1. Per the germline V gene, CDR1 is SNHLY and CDR2 is FYNNEI. The V gene end was trimmed by 8 bases and the J gene end by 5 bases; junction bases not matched to a gene: 13. The CDR3 is made up of 15 amino acids. CDR3 sequence reads: CASRPDTGDQDTQYF. CDR3 in DNA: TGTGCCAGCCGCCCGGACACAGGGGACCAAGATACGCAGTATTTT.

The CDR3 nucleotides read TGCGCCAGCAGCTGGGGACAGGGGGTGGCTGAGCAGTTCTTC. It codes for CASSWGQGVAEQFF. The chain recombines TRBV5-1 with TRBJ2-1; 11 bases align to TRBD1. Germline V gene lookup returns CDR1 SGHRS and CDR2 YFSETQ. After removal of 3 bases from V and 9 bases from J, the junction contained 5 bases not matched to a gene. The length of the CDR3 is 14 residues.

CDR3: CASSEGGGRQPQHF. The CDR3 bases are TGTGCCAGCAGTGAAGGCGGAGGGCGCCAGCCCCAGCATTTT. J is TRBJ1-5 and V is TRBV6-1, with D uncertain. This CDR3 comprises 14 residues. Trimming shortened V by 1 base and J by 7 bases, and 11 bases separated the two germline ends. Per germline, CDR1 MNHNS and CDR2 SASEGT.

This clone is a singleton in its sample. The CDR3 DNA sequence: TGTGCCAGCAGGGTTATAGACGGGTATTCACCCCTCCACTTT. It translates to CASRVIDGYSPLHF. This chain joins TRBV6-6 and TRBJ1-6, with no clear D. Germline CDR1 and CDR2: MNHNY and SVGAGI (reference sequence). The V end was cut by 6 bases, the J end by 8 bases, with 14 bases between. The CDR3 has 14 amino acids.